One and the same sample provided the 11 T cell receptor beta chains below, sequenced in a study of CD8+ T cells in alopecia areata. Once RNA had been extracted, it was reverse transcribed into cDNA to act as the sequencing template. Assay used: immunoSEQ multiplex PCR; TCRdb lists only in-frame clones, some missing. The data show just over 150,000 clones, approximately 53% seen once. This sample comprised CD8+ T cells sorted from blood, obtained at week 0. The receptors were gathered from a human donor with alopecia areata.

This clone was counted once. The chain combines TRBV28 with TRBJ2-7; 8 nucleotides agree with TRBD1. CDR3 length: 14 amino acids. The V gene end was trimmed by 7 bases and the J gene end by 3 bases; junction bases not matched to a gene: 8. Germline CDR1 is MDHEN and CDR2 is SYDVKM. This CDR3 is CASTPDREIYEQYF. The DNA for the CDR3 is TGTGCCAGCACCCCGGACAGGGAGATCTACGAGCAGTACTTC.

The CDR3 sequence is CASSSSGTGNNEQFF. The CDR3 DNA follows: TGTGCCAGCAGCTCATCCGGGACAGGGAATAATGAGCAGTTCTTC. J is TRBJ2-1 and V is TRBV9; TRBD1 matches 9 bases. The CDR3 spans 15 residues. Germline trimming cut 4 bases from V and 7 bases from J; bases unmatched to any gene: 9. Germline V lookup: CDR1 SGDLS, CDR2 YYNGEE. The whole variable domain, remainder taken from reference TRBV9 and TRBJ2-1, is DSGVTQTPKHLITATGQRVTLRCSPRSGDLSVYWYQQSLDQGLQFLIQYYNGEERAKGNILERFSAQQFPDLHSELNLSSLELGDSALYFCASSSSGTGNNEQFFGPGTRLTVL.

The genes are TRBV9 and TRBJ1-2; D is unclear. Between the trimmed V and J ends, which lost 0 bases and 3 bases, there was a span of 6 bases. In germline, CDR1 is SGDLS, CDR2 YYNGEE. The CDR3 runs to 13 residues. CDR3 nucleotide sequence: TGTGCCAGCAGCGTAGGGAAGGACTATGGCTACACCTTC. Its translation: CASSVGKDYGYTF.

This chain joins TRBV2 and TRBJ2-1; TRBD1 aligns across 7 bases. The CDR3 loop spans 14 amino acids. CDR1 and CDR2 from the germline V gene are SNHLY and FYNNEI. The V and J ends lost 8 bases and 2 bases, in that order; junction bases with no gene match: 6. CDR3 nucleotide sequence: TGTGCCAGCCGGACAGGAATCGCCTACAATGAGCAGTTCTTC. It encodes CASRTGIAYNEQFF.

This clone appeared once. This sequence joins TRBV29-1 and TRBJ1-2; D is unclear. CDR3 length: 12 amino acids. Trimming took 0 bases from V and 6 from J, leaving 8 bases between them. Germline V gene sequence: CDR1 SQVTM, CDR2 ANQGSEA. Written as DNA, the CDR3 is TGCAGCGTTGAAGAGGGATTGAATGGCTACACCTTC. Translating gives CSVEEGLNGYTF.

V usage is TRBV19 and J usage is TRBJ2-1; TRBD2 is a possible D gene (5 bases). Germline V gene sequence: CDR1 LNHDA, CDR2 SQIVND (reference sequence). Deletions cut 7 bases from V and 7 bases from J, with 20 bases between. CDR3 length: 15 amino acids. The CDR3 sequence is CASNPTYAGVNEQFF. The CDR3, as DNA: TGTGCCAGTAACCCCACCTACGCGGGTGTAAATGAGCAGTTCTTC.

This clone has more than one count but fewer than ten. The chain joins TRBV27 to TRBJ2-1; TRBD1 or TRBD2 may be the D gene (5 bases each). The germline V and J ends were trimmed by 7 bases and 8 bases, with 9 bases remaining between them. There are 11 residues in the CDR3. CDR1 is MNHEY and CDR2 is SMNVEV in the germline V gene (reference sequence). The chain's CDR3 is CASIGGYEQFF. CDR3 nucleotides: TGTGCCAGCATTGGGGGTTATGAGCAGTTCTTC.

This clone was detected a few times. The chain joins TRBV19 to TRBJ2-7; 8 nucleotides match TRBD1. This CDR3 is built from 14 residues. Germline lookup yields CDR1 LNHDA and CDR2 SQIVND (reference sequence). The V segment lost 6 bases and the J segment 5 bases; nucleotides outside the gene matches: 9. In nucleotides, the CDR3 is TGTGCCAGTAGAACCGGGACAGGACAACACGAGCAGTACTTC. Translated, it gives CASRTGTGQHEQYF.

The table lists this clone with a few counts. CDR3 residues: CASRLGGGSYEQYF. In nucleotides, the CDR3 is TGTGCCAGTAGACTGGGGGGCGGCTCCTACGAGCAGTACTTC. The chain recombines TRBV19 with TRBJ2-7; D may match TRBD1 or TRBD2 (6 bases each). The CDR3 covers 14 residues. The germline gives CDR1 LNHDA, CDR2 SQIVND (reference sequence). V shed 6 bases and J shed 0 bases, with 12 bases lying between them.

This clone turned up a few times. The chain carries TRBV13 and TRBJ1-1; possible D gene TRBD1, 5 bases. The CDR3 is made up of 12 amino acids. Trimming left V 5 bases short and J 4 bases short, with 8 bases between. Germline V CDR1 and CDR2: PRHDT, FYEKMQ (reference sequence). Here the CDR3 reads CASSQRGTEAFF. The CDR3 region has the DNA TGTGCCAGCAGCCAGAGGGGCACTGAAGCTTTCTTT.

The rearrangement uses TRBV13 and TRBJ2-3; 7 bases match TRBD1. With 5 bases clipped from V and 4 bases from J, the junction kept 6 bases outside the gene matches. Germline assignment: CDR1 PRHDT and CDR2 FYEKMQ (reference sequence). The CDR3 is 14 residues long. DNA for the CDR3: TGTGCCAGCAGCCTAAGACAGGGCGCAGATACGCAGTATTTT. It translates to CASSLRQGADTQYF.